The 11 T cell receptor beta chains in this list originate from one sample, sequenced in a study of cytomegalovirus exposure and HLA in healthy donors. The table came from immunoSEQ multiplex PCR; TCRdb's copy has only in-frame clones and leaves some out. The sample records 150,000 to 200,000 clones, roughly 82% being singletons. The sample consisted of PBMCs. The receptors stem from a young woman in good health and CMV-seropositive.

The chain recombines TRBV25-1 with TRBJ2-7; maybe TRBD1 (5 bases). The V gene's germline CDR1 is MGHDK and CDR2 SYGVNS. V lost 4 bases to trimming and J lost 5 bases, with 18 bases between them. The CDR3 loop spans 15 amino acids. DNA for the CDR3: TGTGCCAGCAGTGCTTATCAGGGCGGAACGGACGAGCAGTACTTC. Residues: CASSAYQGGTDEQYF.

This sequence joins TRBV6-1 and TRBJ1-2; D might be TRBD1 (6 bases). Trimming cost V 7 bases and J 4 bases, with 10 bases left between them. The germline V gene has CDR1 MNHNS and CDR2 SASEGT. CDR3 length: 12 amino acids. The CDR3 DNA reads as TGTGCCAGCACGACAGGTTCCTATGGCTACACCTTC. It encodes CASTTGSYGYTF.

CDR3 nucleotide sequence: TGTGCCAGTAGTGCCGGGACAGGGGGCTCCTACGAGCAGTACTTC. It specifies CASSAGTGGSYEQYF. The J gene is TRBJ2-7, the V gene TRBV19, with TRBD1 matching 11 bases. The V and J ends lost 5 bases and 0 bases, in that order; junction bases with no gene match: 3. CDR1 and CDR2 (germline): LNHDA, SQIVND (reference sequence). The CDR3 runs 15 residues. Using reference TRBV19 and TRBJ2-7 for the parts outside the CDR3, the full variable domain is DGGITQSPKYLFRKEGQNVTLSCEQNLNHDAMYWYRQDPGQGLRLIYYSQIVNDFQKGDIAEGYSVSREKKESFPLTVTSAQKNPTAFYLCASSAGTGGSYEQYFGPGTRLTVT.

The chain links TRBV28 to TRBJ2-5; D remains unclear. From germline, CDR1 is MDHEN and CDR2 SYDVKM. Trimming removed 8 bases from V and 3 bases from J, with 7 bases in between. The CDR3 has 11 amino acids. The CDR3, as DNA: TGTGCCAGCGGTGGCAAAGAGACCCAGTACTTC. This codes for CASGGKETQYF.

V is TRBV27 and J is TRBJ2-3; TRBD1 matches 9 bases. The length of the CDR3 is 15 residues. J lost 4 bases, V lost 5 bases, and 7 bases had no gene match. Germline V gene data show CDR1 as MNHEY and CDR2 as SMNVEV (reference sequence). The CDR3 DNA sequence: TGTGCCAGCAGTCTCCGGGACAGGGTTTCAGATACGCAGTATTTT. Its translation: CASSLRDRVSDTQYF.

The chain uses TRBV9 and TRBJ2-1, with 7 bases matching TRBD2. In germline, CDR1 is SGDLS, CDR2 YYNGEE. The junction had 10 bases not matched to a gene; V was cut back by 3 bases and J by 4 bases. The CDR3 has 16 residues. Here the CDR3 DNA reads TGTGCCAGCAGCGCGAGCCTAGCGGAACCATACAATGAGCAGTTCTTC. It encodes CASSASLAEPYNEQFF.

The gene calls are TRBV7-9 and TRBJ1-2; weak D call: TRBD1 (6 bases). The germline CDR1 and CDR2 sequences are SEHNR and FQNEAQ (reference sequence). The V end was cut by 4 bases, the J end by 7 bases, with 10 bases between. CDR3 length: 12 amino acids. The CDR3 DNA reads TGTGCCAGCAGCTCACAGGGTCCTGGCTACACCTTC. Its translation is CASSSQGPGYTF.

This chain links TRBV5-1 with TRBJ2-5; no clear D. Germline loops: CDR1 SGHRS, CDR2 YFSETQ. This CDR3 has 14 amino acids. V gave up 0 bases and J gave up 4 bases, with 10 bases separating them. The CDR3 DNA reads TGCGCCAGCAGCTTGGCTTTCACACCAGAGACCCAGTACTTC. Translating gives CASSLAFTPETQYF.

The rearrangement joins TRBV7-8 to TRBJ1-5; possible D gene TRBD1, 5 bases. This CDR3 has 14 residues. CDR1 is SGHVS, CDR2 FQNEAQ, per germline. V lost 4 bases, J lost 4 bases, and 11 bases lay in between. The DNA of the CDR3 is TGTGCCAGCAGCTGGGGGGATCCTAATCAGCCCCAGCATTTT. Amino acids: CASSWGDPNQPQHF. The full variable domain, its missing parts supplied by reference TRBV7-8 and TRBJ1-5, is GAGVSQSPRYKVAKRGQDVALRCDPISGHVSLFWYQQALGQGPEFLTYFQNEAQLDKSGLPSDRFFAERPEGSVSTLKIQRTQQEDSAVYLCASSWGDPNQPQHFGDGTRLSIL.

The rearrangement links TRBV5-6 to TRBJ1-1; D remains unclear. From germline, CDR1 is SGHDT and CDR2 YYEEEE. V lost 0 bases, J lost 3 bases, and 6 bases lay in between. The CDR3 extends over 13 amino acids. As DNA, the CDR3 is TGTGCCAGCAGCTTGGGCAGTTACACTGAAGCTTTCTTT. Translation gives CASSLGSYTEAFF.

The rearrangement joins TRBV5-1 to TRBJ2-1; D is unresolved. This CDR3 contains 13 residues. The V end lost 0 bases, the J end lost 9 bases, and 10 bases lay between the germline ends. Germline CDR1 is SGHRS and CDR2 is YFSETQ. CDR3 in DNA: TGCGCCAGCAGCTTGGGAGACGAGGCTGAGCAGTTCTTC. Translated: CASSLGDEAEQFF.